This TCR beta chain was identified in a study of regulatory dendritic cells for organ transplantation. Study-wide results and limits: Naive T cells showed high diversity, memory cells less, memory CD8+ least.

TCRdb's copy holds only in-frame clones and misses some; the assay was immunoSEQ multiplex PCR. The data contain around 30,000 clones, 82% of them singletons. V lost 4 bases and J lost 4; bases outside the gene matches: 11. The CDR3 is 17 amino acids. Germline V gene data show CDR1 as SGDLS and CDR2 as YYNGEE. A word on this clone: As yet, its antigen is unknown.

The TCR sequence derives from a human donor in good health. The genes are TRBV9 and TRBJ2-3, with 11 bases fitting TRBD2. The specimen was naive CD4+ T cells from blood. Subset meaning: CD45RA+ naive T cells. DNA for the CDR3: TGTGCCAGCAGCTTACTGACTAGCGGGGTCCCCCCAGATACGCAGTATTTT. It translates to CASSLLTSGVPPDTQYF.